This T cell receptor beta chain was sequenced in a study of regulatory T cells in long-lasting Graves disease. The CDR3 is made up of 15 amino acids. With V trimmed by 0 bases and J by 5 bases, 8 bases remained unmatched. Germline CDR1 DFQATT, CDR2 SNEGSKA (reference sequence). The TCR beta library used iRepertoire HTBI primers with Arm-PCR amplification of CDR3. Using its own MiXCR run on the multiplex PCR reads, TCRdb lists one record per CDR3 protein. The repertoire consists of 400,000 to 600,000 distinct CDR3 sequences, with roughly 21% occurring once and the leading ten covering more than 6%. This clonotype was counted ten times or more. Sample time point: persistent/refractory GD, antithyroid drugs over 5 years with positive TRAb. The TCR library was prepared using RNA isolated from PBMCs.

The input for sequencing was peripheral blood mononuclear cells (PBMCs), taken when the disease was refractory, from a patient treated with antithyroid drugs. The TCR comes from a female donor with Graves disease. V and J are TRBV20-1 and TRBJ2-5, with 8 bases identical to TRBD1. The CDR3 coding sequence is TGCAGTGCTAGAGAATTCACAGGGGGACGGGAGACCCAGTACTTC. Encoded protein: CSAREFTGGRETQYF.